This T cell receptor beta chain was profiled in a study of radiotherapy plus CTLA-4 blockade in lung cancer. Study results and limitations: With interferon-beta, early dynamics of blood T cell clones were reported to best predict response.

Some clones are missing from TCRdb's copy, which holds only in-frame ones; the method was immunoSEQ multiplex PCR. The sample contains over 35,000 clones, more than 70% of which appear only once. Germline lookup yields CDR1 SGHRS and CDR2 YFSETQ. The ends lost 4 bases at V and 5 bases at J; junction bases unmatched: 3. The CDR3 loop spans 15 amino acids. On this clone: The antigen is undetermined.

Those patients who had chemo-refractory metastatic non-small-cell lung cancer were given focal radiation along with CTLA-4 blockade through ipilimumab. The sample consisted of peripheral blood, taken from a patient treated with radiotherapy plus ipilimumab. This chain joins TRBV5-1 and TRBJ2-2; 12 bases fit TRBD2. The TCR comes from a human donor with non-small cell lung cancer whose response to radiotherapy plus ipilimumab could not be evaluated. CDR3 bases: TGCGCCAGCAGCCGCGGACTAGCGGGGACCGGGGAGCTGTTTTTT. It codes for CASSRGLAGTGELFF.